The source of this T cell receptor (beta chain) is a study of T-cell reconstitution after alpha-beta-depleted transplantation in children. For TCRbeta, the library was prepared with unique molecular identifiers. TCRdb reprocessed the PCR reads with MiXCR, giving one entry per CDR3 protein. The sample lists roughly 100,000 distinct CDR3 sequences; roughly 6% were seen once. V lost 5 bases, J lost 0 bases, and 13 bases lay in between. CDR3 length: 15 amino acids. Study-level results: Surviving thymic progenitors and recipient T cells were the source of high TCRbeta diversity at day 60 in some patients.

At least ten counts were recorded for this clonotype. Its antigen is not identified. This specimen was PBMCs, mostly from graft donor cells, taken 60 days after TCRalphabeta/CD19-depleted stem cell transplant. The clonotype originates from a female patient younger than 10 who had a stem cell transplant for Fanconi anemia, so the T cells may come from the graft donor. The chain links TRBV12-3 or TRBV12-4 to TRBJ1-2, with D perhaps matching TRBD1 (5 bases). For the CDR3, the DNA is TGTGCCAGCAGTCCCCGAGGGGCTACTAACTATGGCTACACCTTC. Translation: CASSPRGATNYGYTF.